This T cell receptor beta chain is from a study of radiotherapy plus CTLA-4 blockade in lung cancer (dated 2018 in TCRdb). For the study in its entirety: Among enrolled patients, 18% had an objective response and about 30% reached disease control.

Libraries were built with the immunoSEQ multiplex PCR assay. The source is immuneACCESS, and TCRdb retained only in-frame sequences with V and J called. Part of the clones is not carried over; for the studies checked, unresolved V genes explain less than half of this, and the remainder is unexplained. The sample contains more than 60,000 clones, 65% to 85% of them found a single time. The top ten clones comprise roughly 3.1% of the sample. V was cut back by 0 bases and J by 3 bases, leaving a gap of 12 bases between them. The CDR3 holds 15 amino acids from the cysteine to the phenylalanine. Only the CDR3 DNA is retained, 45 bases long and in frame from the first base. Looking up the germline V gene yields CDR1 KGHSH and CDR2 LQKENI. Focal radiation therapy combined with CTLA-4 blockade (ipilimumab) was tested in patients with chemo-refractory metastatic non-small-cell lung cancer. This clone was counted a single time. The antigen this receptor binds is unknown. No base qualities exist here, and no much larger clone lies one base off it.

The full study reports these points: Increased serum interferon-beta after radiation, together with early dynamic changes in blood T cell clones, were reported to be the strongest predictors of response. TCR clones derived from tumors expanded in peripheral blood after treatment with radiotherapy and ipilimumab.

The rearranged segments are TRBV18 and TRBJ2-7, with a weak D call of TRBD2 (6 bases match). The sample here was peripheral blood, taken from a patient treated with radiotherapy plus ipilimumab. The receptor comes from a human donor with non-small cell lung cancer who had a complete response to radiotherapy plus ipilimumab. Read as DNA, the sequence is TGTGCCAGCTCACCACCGGAGGGGAGTCGCTACGAGCAGTACTTC. Its protein product is CASSPPEGSRYEQYF.